The present T cell receptor beta chain was sequenced within a study of blood T cell repertoires in COVID-19. Whole-study context: COVID-19 samples, acute and convalescent, were from the United States, Italy and Spain. Sample material is recorded as cDNA or gDNA derived from T cells, B-cell-depleted T cells, or PBMCs.

This clone appeared a few times. The V gene lost 4 bases and the J gene lost 6 bases, with 14 bases spanning the gap. Germline V gene data show CDR1 as SGDLS and CDR2 as YYNGEE. This CDR3 spans 13 amino acids. Some clones are missing from TCRdb's copy, which holds only in-frame ones; the method was immunoSEQ multiplex PCR. The sample has roughly 200,000 clones, roughly 77% seen once. The chain carries TRBV9 and TRBJ2-7, with a tentative D call TRBD1 (5 bases). Sequencing was performed on peripheral blood. This clonotype originated in a woman in her forties with COVID-19, enrolled during active disease. In DNA, the CDR3 is TGTGCCAGCAGCCCAAGGGTAGGGGTCGAGCAGTACTTC. Amino acid sequence: CASSPRVGVEQYF. The whole variable domain, remainder taken from reference TRBV9 and TRBJ2-7, is DSGVTQTPKHLITATGQRVTLRCSPRSGDLSVYWYQQSLDQGLQFLIQYYNGEERAKGNILERFSAQQFPDLHSELNLSSLELGDSALYFCASSPRVGVEQYFGPGTRLTVT.